Below are 29 T cell receptor beta chains sequenced from a single sample in a study of CD8 T cells in ankylosing spondylitis. TCRdb fed the 5' RACE reads into MiXCR, producing one record per CDR3 protein. The table has over 100,000 distinct CDR3 sequences, roughly 6.6% seen once; the top ten hold about 12%. The sequenced material came from blood, either unsorted or a sorted T cell fraction (not recorded which). The source of these receptors is a male donor with ankylosing spondylitis or in good health (not recorded which).

This clonotype was seen repeatedly, ten times or more. The chain recombines TRBV12-3 or TRBV12-4 with TRBJ2-4; possible D gene TRBD2, 5 bases. The CDR3 is made up of 13 amino acids. V gave up 1 base and J gave up 12 bases, with 13 bases separating them. CDR3 in amino acids: CASSLGGFGSQYF. As DNA, the CDR3 is TGTGCCAGCAGTTTAGGCGGGTTCGGTTCTCAGTACTTC.

This clonotype occurred many times. The V gene is TRBV5-1, the J gene TRBJ1-3, with D possibly TRBD1 on 5 matching bases. Germline loops: CDR1 SGHRS, CDR2 YFSETQ. V was pared by 0 bases and J by 0 bases, with 7 bases between. The CDR3 extends over 15 amino acids. The CDR3 region is CASSLGQSSGNTIYF. CDR3 bases: TGCGCCAGCAGCTTGGGACAGAGCTCTGGAAACACCATATATTTT.

This clonotype was counted many times. V is TRBV20-1 and J is TRBJ2-6; D unclear. The ends were cut back, 0 bases at V and 1 base at J, with 4 bases in the middle. The CDR3 is 14 amino acids. Looked up from germline, CDR1 is DFQATT and CDR2 is SNEGSKA (reference sequence). CDR3 nucleotides: TGCAGTGCTAGAGATTGGTCTGGGGCCAACGTCCTGACTTTC. This encodes CSARDWSGANVLTF.

At least ten counts were recorded for this clonotype. V gene TRBV4-1 combines with J gene TRBJ2-6; no clear D. The CDR3 has 12 amino acids. Trimming left V 1 base short and J 5 bases short, with 0 bases between. Germline V lookup: CDR1 MGHRA, CDR2 YSYEKL. This CDR3 reads CASSQGANVLTF. CDR3 in DNA: TGCGCCAGCAGCCAAGGGGCCAACGTCCTGACTTTC.

There are many counts of this clonotype. V gene TRBV10-3 combines with J gene TRBJ1-3; 9 nucleotides align to TRBD1. With V trimmed by 8 bases and J by 0 bases, 8 bases remained unmatched. There are 16 residues in the CDR3. The germline gives CDR1 ENHRY, CDR2 SYGVKD. CDR3 sequence (DNA): TGTGCCATCCGCCCAGGGACAGGGTCCTCTGGAAACACCATATATTTT. Translating gives CAIRPGTGSSGNTIYF.

This clonotype was counted many times. The chain has TRBV30 and TRBJ2-7; TRBD1 is a possible D gene (5 bases). Germline CDR1 reads GTSNPN; CDR2 reads SVGIG (reference sequence). Trimming removed 7 bases from V and 5 bases from J, with 12 bases in between. This CDR3 region has 11 residues. CDR3 loop: CASMTENEQYF. The CDR3 DNA reads as TGTGCCTCTATGACAGAAAACGAGCAGTACTTC.

The chain couples TRBV10-3 to TRBJ2-7; tentatively, D is TRBD2 (5 bases). Per germline, CDR1 ENHRY and CDR2 SYGVKD. The CDR3 totals 13 residues. V lost 6 bases and J lost 5, with 14 bases in between. CDR3 region: CAISGRAADEQYF. The DNA of the CDR3 is TGTGCCATCAGCGGCCGAGCGGCGGACGAGCAGTACTTC.

This clonotype was observed a handful of times. The chain links TRBV20-1 to TRBJ1-2; D is unresolved. Trimming removed 7 bases from V and 0 bases from J, with 9 bases in between. The CDR3 consists of 12 residues. Germline V gene data show CDR1 as DFQATT and CDR2 as SNEGSKA (reference sequence). The CDR3 coding sequence is TGCAGTGTCCGGGTAGCTAACTATGGCTACACCTTC. Translation gives CSVRVANYGYTF.

This clonotype has a count of ten or more. CDR3 protein: CASMKSSYNEQFF. The CDR3 nucleotides are TGCGCCAGCATGAAGAGCTCCTACAATGAGCAGTTCTTC. This chain links TRBV5-1 with TRBJ2-1; D is uncertain. The V gene lost 6 bases and the J gene lost 0 bases, with 7 bases spanning the gap. Looked up from germline, CDR1 is SGHRS and CDR2 is YFSETQ. CDR3 size: 13 residues.

The chain couples TRBV12-5 to TRBJ2-2, with 14 bases aligning to TRBD2. Germline-derived CDR1 and CDR2 are LGHNT and FRNRAP. J lost 4 bases, V lost 6 bases, and 13 bases had no gene match. The CDR3 is made up of 19 amino acids. CDR3 DNA: TGTGCTAGTGGCCGAACCGGGACTAGCGGGAGCTCTGGCACCGGGGAGCTGTTTTTT. Translation gives CASGRTGTSGSSGTGELFF. Together with reference TRBV12-5 and TRBJ2-2, the CDR3 gives the full variable domain: DARVTQTPRHKVTEMGQEVTMRCQPILGHNTVFWYRQTMMQGLELLAYFRNRAPLDDSGMPKDRFSAEMPDATLATLKIQPSEPRDSAVYFCASGRTGTSGSSGTGELFFGEGSRLTVL.

This clonotype was recorded at least ten times. This chain links TRBV5-1 with TRBJ1-4, with 9 bases lining up with TRBD1. V lost 0 bases, J lost 8 bases, and 5 bases stayed unmatched. Germline V gives CDR1 SGHRS, CDR2 YFSETQ. The CDR3 totals 15 residues. The CDR3 sequence: CASSLARTGVEKLFF. In nucleotides, the CDR3 is TGCGCCAGCAGCTTGGCCCGGACAGGGGTCGAAAAACTGTTTTTT.

This clonotype was counted ten times or more. The rearrangement links TRBV20-1 to TRBJ2-7, with D possibly being TRBD1 or TRBD2 (5 bases each). The ends were cut back, 6 bases at V and 6 bases at J, with 15 bases in the middle. The CDR3 runs to 12 residues. Germline V gives CDR1 DFQATT, CDR2 SNEGSKA (reference sequence). The CDR3 sequence is CSATGWGVEQYF. CDR3 DNA sequence: TGCAGTGCCACGGGATGGGGCGTCGAGCAGTACTTC.

This clonotype was counted a single time. V usage is TRBV11-3 and J usage is TRBJ2-7; 11 bases match TRBD2. V was pared by 5 bases and J by 0 bases, with 9 bases of the junction left unmatched. This CDR3 comprises 17 residues. Germline V gene data show CDR1 as SGHNT and CDR2 as YENEEA. The CDR3: CASSPRGTSGVSYEQYF. The CDR3, as DNA: TGTGCCAGCAGCCCGCGGGGGACTAGCGGAGTCTCCTACGAGCAGTACTTC.

This clonotype was seen at least ten times. V usage is TRBV20-1 and J usage is TRBJ2-3, with D maybe TRBD2 (6 bases). This CDR3 is 12 amino acids long. Trimming cost V 5 bases and J 4 bases, with 10 bases left between them. Germline CDR1 DFQATT, CDR2 SNEGSKA (reference sequence). The CDR3 DNA follows: TGCAGTGCTTGGGACTTTCCAGATACGCAGTATTTT. Translation gives CSAWDFPDTQYF.

The table lists this clonotype with many counts. V is TRBV5-1 and J is TRBJ2-3; D remains unclear. Germline V gene data show CDR1 as SGHRS and CDR2 as YFSETQ. CDR3 length: 14 amino acids. The V gene lost 4 bases and the J gene lost 5 bases, with 14 bases spanning the gap. The CDR3 DNA follows: TGCGCCAGCAGCCCTCGGGCAGCTCGAGATACGCAGTATTTT. This translates into CASSPRAARDTQYF.

This clonotype was seen at least ten times. The J gene is TRBJ2-3, the V gene TRBV15, with D tentatively TRBD2 (6 bases). Between the trimmed V and J ends, which lost 7 bases and 6 bases, there was a span of 14 bases. The CDR3 runs to 13 residues. Germline-derived CDR1 and CDR2 are LNHNV and YYDKDF (reference sequence). The CDR3: CATTAGTSDTQYF. The CDR3 region has the DNA TGTGCCACCACCGCGGGGACCTCGGATACGCAGTATTTT.

This clonotype came up many times. The chain uses TRBV7-3 and TRBJ2-2, with 10 bases that match TRBD1. J lost 6 bases, V lost 5 bases, and 6 bases had no gene match. The length of the CDR3 is 15 residues. Germline V gives CDR1 SGHTA, CDR2 FQGTGA. The CDR3 loop is CASSPGTGVSGELFF. The CDR3 DNA reads TGTGCCAGCAGCCCAGGGACAGGGGTATCCGGGGAGCTGTTTTTT.

This clonotype was seen at least ten times. The V gene is TRBV2, the J gene TRBJ2-6, with 11 bases fitting TRBD1. The CDR3 contains 17 residues. V lost 6 bases and J lost 1; bases outside the gene matches: 5. Germline V gives CDR1 SNHLY, CDR2 FYNNEI. The CDR3 sequence is CASSRGTGGSGANVLTF. The CDR3 DNA reads as TGTGCCAGCAGCAGAGGGACAGGGGGTTCTGGGGCCAACGTCCTGACTTTC.

This clonotype was counted many times. The V gene is TRBV5-1, the J gene TRBJ1-2, with 7 nucleotides matching TRBD1. In germline, CDR1 is SGHRS, CDR2 YFSETQ. The ends lost 0 bases at V and 6 bases at J; junction bases unmatched: 2. The CDR3 extends over 13 amino acids. The CDR3 loop is CASSLEGANGYTF. CDR3 nucleotides: TGCGCCAGCAGCTTGGAGGGGGCAAATGGCTACACCTTC.

This clonotype was recorded many times. The V gene is TRBV29-1, the J gene TRBJ1-2; D gene ambiguous. V was clipped by 4 bases and J by 3 bases, with 15 bases between them. The CDR3 totals 14 residues. Germline-derived CDR1 and CDR2 are SQVTM and ANQGSEA. The CDR3 spells CSVAGFGVDYGYTF. The CDR3 DNA follows: TGCAGCGTTGCCGGTTTTGGCGTTGACTATGGCTACACCTTC.

In this sample, this clonotype turned up many times. The chain links TRBV12-3 or TRBV12-4 to TRBJ2-7, with 8 bases fitting TRBD1. This CDR3 contains 15 residues. The J segment lost 2 bases and the V segment lost 6 bases, leaving 9 bases of the junction unmatched. DNA of the CDR3: TGTGCCAGCAGCCTTCTGACAGGGGAGACCTACGAGCAGTACTTC. As protein: CASSLLTGETYEQYF.

This clonotype showed up many times. The chain links TRBV20-1 to TRBJ2-7, with TRBD2 matching 9 bases. V lost 0 bases, J lost 3 bases, and 15 bases stayed unmatched. Germline CDR1 is DFQATT and CDR2 is SNEGSKA (reference sequence). The CDR3 has 18 amino acids. CDR3 loop: CSARDRMASAGGNYEQYF. The CDR3 nucleotides are TGCAGTGCTAGAGATCGAATGGCATCGGCGGGAGGGAACTACGAGCAGTACTTC.

This clonotype was detected ten times or more. The chain carries TRBV4-3 and TRBJ2-2, with D maybe TRBD2 (6 bases). Germline loops: CDR1 LGHNA, CDR2 YSLEER. The ends were cut back, 5 bases at V and 4 bases at J, with 17 bases in the middle. The CDR3 extends over 16 amino acids. The CDR3 nucleotides are TGCGCCAGCAGCTCCCGGGGCGGGATGACCACCGGGGAGCTGTTTTTT. Its protein is CASSSRGGMTTGELFF.

At least ten counts were recorded for this clonotype. This chain links TRBV5-1 with TRBJ1-5; possibly TRBD1 for D (6 bases). The CDR3 is 14 residues long. Germline V CDR1 and CDR2: SGHRS, YFSETQ. Trimming cost V 4 bases and J 3 bases, with 11 bases left between them. The CDR3 coding sequence is TGCGCCAGCAGCCCGGACAGTCCCAATCAGCCCCAGCATTTT. This translates into CASSPDSPNQPQHF.

This chain joins TRBV7-3 and TRBJ1-6; D remains unclear. Trimming removed 5 bases at V and 7 bases at J, with 12 bases between. CDR3 length equals 14 residues. Germline loops: CDR1 SGHTA, CDR2 FQGTGA. The CDR3 DNA reads as TGTGCCAGCAGCGATGGTTTGGGCAATTCACCCCTCCACTTT. Translating it yields CASSDGLGNSPLHF.

This clonotype was detected ten times or more. This sequence joins TRBV7-2 and TRBJ1-1; 9 nucleotides line up with TRBD1. The CDR3 extends over 12 amino acids. Germline CDR1 reads SGHTA; CDR2 reads FQGNSA. V lost 3 bases and J lost 9; bases outside the gene matches: 2. As DNA, the CDR3 is TGTGCCAGCAGCTTTGGGACAGGGAAAGCTTTCTTT. It specifies CASSFGTGKAFF.

This clonotype was detected ten times or more. This sequence joins TRBV6-1 and TRBJ2-7, with TRBD2 identical over 7 bases. This CDR3 has 17 residues. CDR1 and CDR2 from the germline V gene are MNHNS and SASEGT. Germline trimming cut 0 bases from V and 0 bases from J; bases unmatched to any gene: 8. The CDR3 bases are TGTGCCAGCAGTGAAGCGCTCGGCGGGAGTATCTCCTACGAGCAGTACTTC. The encoded protein is CASSEALGGSISYEQYF.

This clonotype was found many times. The chain combines TRBV6-2 or TRBV6-3 with TRBJ1-1, with D unresolved. V lost 8 bases and J 1 base, leaving 20 bases between the germline ends. CDR1 is MNHEY and CDR2 is SVGEGT in the germline V gene. The CDR3 has 16 amino acids. CDR3 in amino acids: CASRLATPSGNTEAFF. The CDR3 region has the DNA TGTGCCAGCCGCCTCGCAACCCCTTCAGGGAACACTGAAGCTTTCTTT.

This clonotype was recorded at least ten times. This chain links TRBV20-1 with TRBJ2-7; 9 bases are shared with TRBD2. V shed 3 bases and J 0 bases; nucleotides not matched to a gene: 6. The CDR3 spans 15 residues. Germline V gene data show CDR1 as DFQATT and CDR2 as SNEGSKA (reference sequence). The chain's CDR3 is CSASGAGGPSYEQYF. DNA of the CDR3: TGCAGTGCTAGTGGGGCGGGGGGGCCCTCCTACGAGCAGTACTTC.